This T cell receptor beta chain came from a study of blood T cell repertoires in COVID-19. The CDR3 extends over 18 amino acids. With V trimmed by 1 base and J by 5 bases, 13 bases remained unmatched. Germline assignment: CDR1 LNHNV and CDR2 YYDKDF (reference sequence). TCRdb's copy holds only in-frame clones and misses some; the assay was immunoSEQ multiplex PCR. The sample holds more than 150,000 clones, 65% to 85% seen once. The V gene is TRBV15, the J gene TRBJ2-1; 8 bases agree with TRBD1. This receptor was identified in a man aged 55-75 years with active or convalescent COVID-19. Sequenced sample: peripheral blood. As DNA, the CDR3 is TGTGCCACCAGCAGAGGCATCGCGAGTCGGGACAGGAACAATGAGCAGTTCTTC. Translation gives CATSRGIASRDRNNEQFF.